A selection of T cell receptor beta chains follows, all from one sample in a study of T cell clones after liver transplantation. Sequencing was performed with immunoSEQ multiplex PCR; in TCRdb, only in-frame clones are kept and a portion is missing. Seen here are 950 to 1,500 clones, 52% observed once, and the top ten hold 15% to 20%. The antigens for these receptors are not known. The sequenced material came from CD4+ T cells from cultured PBMCs. The receptors originated from a human patient who received a liver transplant. The graft donor may account for some of the T cells. Each CDR3 is given with its conserved first and last residue. The order of the fields is D gene, J gene, clone size, V gene, CDR3 DNA, CDR3 protein. The D gene is left open where the match is weak. Clone sizes are given selectively: once, few, many, or a class where the clone is expanded.

TRBD1	TRBJ1-4	.	TRBV28	TGTGCCAGCAGTTTGGCCCGATCGACAGGGGCGGGTGAAAAACTGTTTTTT	CASSLARSTGAGEKLFF
.	TRBJ2-2	.	TRBV6-1	TGTGCCAGCAGTGAAGTTAGGTCACTCGGGGAGCTGTTTTTT	CASSEVRSLGELFF
.	TRBJ1-2	.	TRBV7-9	TGTGCCAGCAGCTTATTAGGCAGGAATCTGTATGGCTACACCTTC	CASSLLGRNLYGYTF
TRBD2	TRBJ2-1	.	TRBV11-1	TGTGCCAGCAGCTTACGTTCGGGACTAGCTAATAATGAGCAGTTCTTC	CASSLRSGLANNEQFF
.	TRBJ1-5	.	TRBV19	TGTGCCACGACAGCGGGCAATCAGCCCCAGCATTTT	CATTAGNQPQHF
.	TRBJ1-2	.	TRBV9	TGTGCCAGCAGCCCACGAGGGACGGACTCTACTTATGGCTACACCTTC	CASSPRGTDSTYGYTF
.	TRBJ1-2	.	TRBV6-1	TGTGCCAGCAGTGACTCAGCCCACTATGGCTACACCTTC	CASSDSAHYGYTF
.	TRBJ1-2	few	TRBV6-1	TGTGCCAGCAGCGAGGGGGGTTGGGACAACGGCTACACCTTC	CASSEGGWDNGYTF
.	TRBJ2-1	.	TRBV10-1	TGCGCCAGCAGTGAATATTCCTGGGAGCAGTTCTTC	CASSEYSWEQFF
.	TRBJ2-1	once	TRBV25-1	TGTGCCAGCAGTGCGGCGGTATCCTACAATGAGCAGTTCTTC	CASSAAVSYNEQFF
TRBD1	TRBJ1-1	.	TRBV5-1	TGCGCCAGCAGCAACACAGTGCAGACAGGGATTAACACTGAAGCTTTCTTT	CASSNTVQTGINTEAFF
TRBD2	TRBJ2-5	few	TRBV4-2	TGTGCCAGCAGCCAACTGGCTAGCGGGGGCCAAGAGACCCAGTACTTC	CASSQLASGGQETQYF
.	TRBJ2-1	.	TRBV18	TGTGCCAGCTCACCACAAAATGAGCAGTTCTTC	CASSPQNEQFF
TRBD1	TRBJ1-5	.	TRBV2	TGTGCCAGCAGTGACACAGGGGGGGGATATAGCAATCAGCCCCAGCATTTT	CASSDTGGGYSNQPQHF
TRBD2	TRBJ2-7	.	TRBV20-1	TGCAGTGCTACGACTAGCGCCGAGCAGTACTTC	CSATTSAEQYF
TRBD1	TRBJ1-2	large	TRBV30	TGTGCCTGGAGCCGATGGGACAGGGGTTTTAACTATGGCTACACCTTC	CAWSRWDRGFNYGYTF
.	TRBJ1-1	.	TRBV30	TGTGCCTGGAGTCGGGGAATTGACACTGAAGCTTTCTTT	CAWSRGIDTEAFF
.	TRBJ2-1	.	TRBV7-9	TGTGCCAGCAGCTTAGTGGGGGTTAGCCTAGTCAATGAGCAGTTCTTC	CASSLVGVSLVNEQFF
.	TRBJ1-1	few	TRBV5-1	TGCGCCAGCAGCCTAACTTCCGGACCTGAAGCTTTCTTT	CASSLTSGPEAFF
TRBD1	TRBJ1-4	.	TRBV7-1	TGTGCCAGCAGCCCCCAGGGGGGCTTTGAAAAACTGTTTTTT	CASSPQGGFEKLFF
.	TRBJ1-1	.	TRBV11-3	TGTGCCAGCAGCTTAAATTGGGGGAACACTGAAGCTTTCTTT	CASSLNWGNTEAFF
.	TRBJ2-1	large	TRBV15	TGTGCCACCAGCAGAGATCAGTCGGTAGCGAACCCCTCCTACAATGAGCAGTTCTTC	CATSRDQSVANPSYNEQFF
TRBD2	TRBJ2-1	.	TRBV5-6	TGTGCCAGCGAAAGCGGGGGGGCCGTCGTATATGAGCAGTTCTTC	CASESGGAVVYEQFF
TRBD2	TRBJ2-7	.	TRBV6-6	TGTGCCAGCAGAGCTAGCGGGGGGCCCTCTCAGTACGAGCAGTACTTC	CASRASGGPSQYEQYF
.	TRBJ2-5	once	TRBV5-6	TGTGCCAGCAGCTTAGTCACAGAAGAGACCCAGTACTTC	CASSLVTEETQYF
.	TRBJ2-5	.	TRBV7-6	TGTGCCAGCAGCTTAGTGGGAGGAGAGACCCAGTACTTC	CASSLVGGETQYF
.	TRBJ2-3	few	TRBV28	TGTGCCAGCAGCCATACTAGCCTCTACACAGATACGCAGTATTTT	CASSHTSLYTDTQYF
.	TRBJ2-2	.	TRBV7-6	TGTGCCAGCAGCTTAGCTCAGGGAGGCACCGGGGAGCTGTTTTTT	CASSLAQGGTGELFF
.	TRBJ2-3	few	TRBV10-2	TGCGCCAGCAGTAGCGCAGATACGCAGTATTTT	CASSSADTQYF
.	TRBJ1-4	.	TRBV28	TGTGCCAGCAGTGGACTAGGGAAACTGTTTTTT	CASSGLGKLFF
.	TRBJ2-1	.	TRBV5-8	TGTGCCAGCAGCCACGGCAGGGTCAATGAGCAGTTCTTC	CASSHGRVNEQFF
TRBD2	TRBJ2-1	.	TRBV27	TGTGCCAGCAGTTCGGGGACTAGCGGGGTGAGCTCCTACAATGAGCAGTTCTTC	CASSSGTSGVSSYNEQFF
TRBD1	TRBJ2-2	.	TRBV6-1	TGTGCCAGCAGAGACAGGGGCCAAAACACCGGGGAGCTGTTTTTT	CASRDRGQNTGELFF
TRBD1	TRBJ1-6	.	TRBV28	TGTGCCAGCAGTATTAACAGGGGGCCAGGCGGGAATTCACCCCTCCACTTT	CASSINRGPGGNSPLHF
.	TRBJ2-1	.	TRBV19	TGTGCCAGTAGTATACGGGCTATGCAGGGGTACAATGAGCAGTTCTTC	CASSIRAMQGYNEQFF
.	TRBJ1-4	few	TRBV6-1	TGTGCCAGCAGGGTGCCGGGAGTTACCTTTGAAAAACTGTTTTTT	CASRVPGVTFEKLFF
TRBD2	TRBJ2-3	once	TRBV11-2	TGTGCCAGCAGCCTACAAGCGGGAGCTAGCACAGATACGCAGTATTTT	CASSLQAGASTDTQYF
.	TRBJ1-2	.	TRBV7-2	TGTGCCAGCAGCTCGCCGAGTCTTTCAATCACTAACTATGGCTACACCTTC	CASSSPSLSITNYGYTF
.	TRBJ1-5	large	TRBV2	TGTGCCAGCAGTGAGCAGGGGCAGAGTCAGCCCCAGCATTTT	CASSEQGQSQPQHF
.	TRBJ1-2	.	TRBV19	TGTGCCAGTAGGGGGCCCGGGACATCTCACTATGGCTACACCTTC	CASRGPGTSHYGYTF
TRBD1	TRBJ2-1	few	TRBV28	TGTGCCAGCAGGTCCGGGACAGGGTCTTGGAGTGAGCAGTTCTTC	CASRSGTGSWSEQFF
.	TRBJ2-1	large	TRBV7-9	TGTGCCAGCAGCCGCCAAATCGGACAGCACAATGAGCAGTTCTTC	CASSRQIGQHNEQFF
TRBD2	TRBJ2-1	.	TRBV18	TGTGCCAGCTCACCAAGGACTAGCGGGAGCTCCTACAATGAGCAGTTCTTC	CASSPRTSGSSYNEQFF